The clone carrying this T cell receptor beta chain came up a few times. This specimen comes from a study of T cell changes during pregnancy in multiple sclerosis. Generated by immunoSEQ multiplex PCR, the TCRdb table keeps only in-frame clones and is missing some. The sample carries about 77,000 clones, around 91% recorded once. The sample was peripheral blood, taken before pregnancy. This sequence was found in a female donor with multiple sclerosis, enrolled in a pregnancy study.

Written as DNA, the CDR3 is TGTGCCAGCAGTGAGGGAGGCGACAGCTCCTACGAGCAGTACTTC. It specifies CASSEGGDSSYEQYF. The genes are TRBV6-1 and TRBJ2-7; D might be TRBD2 (6 bases). The CDR3 consists of 15 residues. Germline loops: CDR1 MNHNS, CDR2 SASEGT. V lost 3 bases and J 0 bases, leaving 12 bases between the germline ends.